This T cell receptor (beta chain) was sequenced for a study of monozygotic twins with inflammatory bowel disease. Study-level findings and limits: Researchers were unable to tell different T cell subtypes apart.

TCRdb re-called the 5' RACE reads, yielding one record per CDR3 amino acid sequence without DNA. Recorded here are approximately 200,000 distinct CDR3 sequences; the top ten clones represent 1.5% to 2%. About this clonotype itself: Its target is unknown.

Germline V lookup: CDR1 SGHRS, CDR2 YFSETQ. The CDR3 contains 14 residues. The clonotype comes from a human donor with ulcerative colitis or Crohn's disease, or a healthy co-twin of an affected twin (not recorded which). V gene TRBV5-1 combines with J gene TRBJ2-7; TCRdb's assignment of TRBD1 cannot be checked, as there is no DNA. Sequenced: blood. The CDR3 sequence is CASSRDRVSYEQYF.